In its sample, the clone carrying this T cell receptor beta chain was seen many times. Trimming removed 5 bases at V and 2 bases at J, with 9 bases between. This CDR3 contains 13 residues. This specimen comes from a study of T cells in Graves' hyperthyroidism and ophthalmopathy. RNA transcripts provided the source from which TCR beta CDR3 regions were amplified. First-round RT-PCR with HTBI primers amplified the TCR CDR3 region. Via MiXCR, TCRdb re-called the multiplex PCR reads, giving one row per CDR3 protein. The table has about 350,000 distinct CDR3 sequences, about a sixth seen once. A NOSPECS grade of at least 4, a Clinical Activity Score of at least 3 and duration under 3 months were recorded in ophthalmopathy patients.

The receptor was derived from a woman in her thirties or forties with Graves' ophthalmopathy. This chain joins TRBV12-3 or TRBV12-4 and TRBJ1-2; D may be TRBD1 (6 bases). Sequencing used blood. The DNA for the CDR3 is TGTGCCAGCAGTCACGACAGGAACTATGGCTACACCTTC. Residues: CASSHDRNYGYTF.